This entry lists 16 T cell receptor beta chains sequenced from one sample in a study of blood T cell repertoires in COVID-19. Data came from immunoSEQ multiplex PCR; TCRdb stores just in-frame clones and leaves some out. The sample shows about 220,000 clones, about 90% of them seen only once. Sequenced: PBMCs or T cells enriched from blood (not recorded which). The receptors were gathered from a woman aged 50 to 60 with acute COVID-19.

The CDR3 protein is CASSLVLAGSSGQYF. Written as DNA, the CDR3 is TGTGCCAGCAGCTTAGTCCTAGCGGGTTCAAGTGGGCAGTACTTC. The genes are TRBV7-2 and TRBJ2-7, with 8 bases fitting TRBD2. In germline, CDR1 is SGHTA, CDR2 FQGNSA. CDR3 length: 15 residues. Trimming took 1 base from V and 9 from J; bases not matched to a gene: 11.

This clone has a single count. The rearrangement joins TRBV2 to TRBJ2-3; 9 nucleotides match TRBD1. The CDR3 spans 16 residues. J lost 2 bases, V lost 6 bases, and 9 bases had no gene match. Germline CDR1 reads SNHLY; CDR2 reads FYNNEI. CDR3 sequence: CASRHPGQGPTDTQYF. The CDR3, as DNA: TGTGCCAGCAGGCACCCGGGACAGGGACCCACAGATACGCAGTATTTT.

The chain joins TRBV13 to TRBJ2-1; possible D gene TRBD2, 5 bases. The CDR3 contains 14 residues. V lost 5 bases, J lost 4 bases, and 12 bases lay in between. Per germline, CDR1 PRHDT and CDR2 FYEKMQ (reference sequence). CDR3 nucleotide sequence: TGTGCCAGCAGCGCGGACTGGGGTTACAATGAGCAGTTCTTC. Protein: CASSADWGYNEQFF.

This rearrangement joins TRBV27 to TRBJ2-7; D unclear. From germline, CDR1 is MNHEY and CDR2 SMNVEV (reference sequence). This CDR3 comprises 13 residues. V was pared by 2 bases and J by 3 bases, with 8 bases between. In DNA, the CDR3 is TGTGCCAGCAGTTTAATGCCTAGCTACGAGCAGTACTTC. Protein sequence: CASSLMPSYEQYF.

The CDR3 region is CASSGLGLAGDEQYF. DNA for the CDR3: TGTGCCAGCTCCGGCCTTGGACTAGCGGGAGACGAGCAGTACTTC. The V gene is TRBV6-5, the J gene TRBJ2-7; 13 nucleotides match TRBD2. This CDR3 spans 15 amino acids. Germline-derived CDR1 and CDR2 are MNHEY and SVGAGI. The junction had 9 bases not matched to a gene; V was cut back by 8 bases and J by 5 bases.

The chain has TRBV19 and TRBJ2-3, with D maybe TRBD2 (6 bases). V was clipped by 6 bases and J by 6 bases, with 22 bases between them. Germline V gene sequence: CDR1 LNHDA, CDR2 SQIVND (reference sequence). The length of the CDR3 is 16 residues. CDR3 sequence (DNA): TGTGCCAGTAGACGGGGGACCGGGACCTTACTTGATACGCAGTATTTT. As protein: CASRRGTGTLLDTQYF.

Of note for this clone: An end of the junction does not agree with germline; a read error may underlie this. The CDR3 DNA is TGTGCCAGCAGTTTCAAGAGTTCTAGTAGTCGCTACTTC. Amino acid sequence: CASSFKSSSSRYF. J is TRBJ1-2 and V is TRBV28; D remains ambiguous. The germline gives CDR1 MDHEN, CDR2 SYDVKM. This CDR3 spans 13 amino acids.

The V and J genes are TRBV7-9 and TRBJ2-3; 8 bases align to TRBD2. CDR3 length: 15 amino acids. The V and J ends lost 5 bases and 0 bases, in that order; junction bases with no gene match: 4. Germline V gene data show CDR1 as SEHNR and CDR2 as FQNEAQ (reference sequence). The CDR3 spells CASSPGGESTDTQYF. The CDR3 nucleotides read TGTGCCAGCAGCCCGGGGGGGGAGAGCACAGATACGCAGTATTTT.

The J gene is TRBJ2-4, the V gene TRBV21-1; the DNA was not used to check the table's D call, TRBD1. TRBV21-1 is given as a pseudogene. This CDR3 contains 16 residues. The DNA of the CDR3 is TGTGCCAGCAGCAAAGGACAGGGGAGGACCAAAAACATTCAGTACTTC. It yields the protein CASSKGQGRTKNIQYF.

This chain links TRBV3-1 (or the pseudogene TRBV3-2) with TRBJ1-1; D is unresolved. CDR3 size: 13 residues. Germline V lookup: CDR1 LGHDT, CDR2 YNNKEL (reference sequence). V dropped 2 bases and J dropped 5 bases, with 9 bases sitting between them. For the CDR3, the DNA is TGTGCCAGCAGCCAATTCGAGGGAACTGAAGCTTTCTTT. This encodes CASSQFEGTEAFF.

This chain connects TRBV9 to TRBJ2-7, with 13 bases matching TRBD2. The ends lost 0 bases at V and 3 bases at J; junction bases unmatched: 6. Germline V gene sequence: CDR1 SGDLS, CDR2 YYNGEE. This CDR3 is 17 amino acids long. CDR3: CASSVGTSGSRGYEQYF. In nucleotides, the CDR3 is TGTGCCAGCAGCGTAGGGACTAGCGGGAGTCGAGGCTACGAGCAGTACTTC.

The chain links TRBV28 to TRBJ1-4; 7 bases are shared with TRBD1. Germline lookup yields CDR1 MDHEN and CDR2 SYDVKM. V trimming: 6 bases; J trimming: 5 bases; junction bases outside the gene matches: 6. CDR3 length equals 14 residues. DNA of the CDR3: TGTGCCAGCAGCCTACCGGGACAGAATGAAAAACTGTTTTTT. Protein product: CASSLPGQNEKLFF.

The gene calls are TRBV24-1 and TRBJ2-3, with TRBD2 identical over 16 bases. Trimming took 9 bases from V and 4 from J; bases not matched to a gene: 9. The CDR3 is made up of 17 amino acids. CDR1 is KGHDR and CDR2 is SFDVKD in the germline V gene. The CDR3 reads CATSGTSGRAVADTQYF. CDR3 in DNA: TGTGCCACCTCCGGGACTAGCGGGAGGGCCGTCGCAGATACGCAGTATTTT.

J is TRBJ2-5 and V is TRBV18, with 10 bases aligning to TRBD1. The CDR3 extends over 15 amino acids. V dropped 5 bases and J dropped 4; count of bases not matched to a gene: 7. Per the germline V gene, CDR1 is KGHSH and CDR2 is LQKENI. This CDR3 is CASSSPGTGVETQYF. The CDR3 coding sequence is TGTGCCAGCTCATCCCCCGGGACAGGGGTAGAGACCCAGTACTTC. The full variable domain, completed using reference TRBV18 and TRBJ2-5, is NAGVMQNPRHLVRRRGQEARLRCSPMKGHSHVYWYRQLPEEGLKFMVYLQKENIIDESGMPKERFSAEFPKEGPSILRIQQVVRGDSAAYFCASSSPGTGVETQYFGPGTRLLVL.

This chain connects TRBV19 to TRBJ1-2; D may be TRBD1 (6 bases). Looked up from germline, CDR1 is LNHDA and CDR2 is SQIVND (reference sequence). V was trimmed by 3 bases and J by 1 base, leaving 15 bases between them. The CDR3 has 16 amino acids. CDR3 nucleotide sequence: TGTGCCAGTAGTATTCCCAGGGGCCGACATAACTATGGCTACACCTTC. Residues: CASSIPRGRHNYGYTF.

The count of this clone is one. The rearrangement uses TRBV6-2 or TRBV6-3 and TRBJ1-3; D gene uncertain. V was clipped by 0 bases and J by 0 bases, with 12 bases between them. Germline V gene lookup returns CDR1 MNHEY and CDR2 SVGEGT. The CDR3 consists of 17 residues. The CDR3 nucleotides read TGTGCCAGCAGTTACTCGAGTCTCCGGGGCTCTGGAAACACCATATATTTT. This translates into CASSYSSLRGSGNTIYF.